The text below deals with one TCR beta chain. This specimen comes from a study of blood T cell repertoires in COVID-19. In terms of age and location, participants ranged from roughly 18 to 90 years and lived in approximately 24 US areas. Cohorts were determined from participant-reported clinical history. Sequencing used immunoSEQ multiplex PCR; TCRdb keeps in-frame clones, though not all of them. Among approximately 290,000 clones listed, almost 90% were seen once. Input material: PBMCs or T cells enriched from blood (not recorded which). This sequence was found in a young woman with acute COVID-19.

The CDR3 DNA is TGTGCCAGCAGCGTAGCGGGACAGGTGAACACTGAAGCTTTCTTT. This sequence encodes CASSVAGQVNTEAFF. V and J are TRBV9 and TRBJ1-1; 8 bases match TRBD1. The CDR3 has 15 amino acids. V lost 0 bases to trimming and J lost 0 bases; unmatched junction nucleotides: 1. Per the germline V gene, CDR1 is SGDLS and CDR2 is YYNGEE. The full variable domain, with the rest looked up from reference TRBV9 and TRBJ1-1, is DSGVTQTPKHLITATGQRVTLRCSPRSGDLSVYWYQQSLDQGLQFLIQYYNGEERAKGNILERFSAQQFPDLHSELNLSSLELGDSALYFCASSVAGQVNTEAFFGQGTRLTVV.